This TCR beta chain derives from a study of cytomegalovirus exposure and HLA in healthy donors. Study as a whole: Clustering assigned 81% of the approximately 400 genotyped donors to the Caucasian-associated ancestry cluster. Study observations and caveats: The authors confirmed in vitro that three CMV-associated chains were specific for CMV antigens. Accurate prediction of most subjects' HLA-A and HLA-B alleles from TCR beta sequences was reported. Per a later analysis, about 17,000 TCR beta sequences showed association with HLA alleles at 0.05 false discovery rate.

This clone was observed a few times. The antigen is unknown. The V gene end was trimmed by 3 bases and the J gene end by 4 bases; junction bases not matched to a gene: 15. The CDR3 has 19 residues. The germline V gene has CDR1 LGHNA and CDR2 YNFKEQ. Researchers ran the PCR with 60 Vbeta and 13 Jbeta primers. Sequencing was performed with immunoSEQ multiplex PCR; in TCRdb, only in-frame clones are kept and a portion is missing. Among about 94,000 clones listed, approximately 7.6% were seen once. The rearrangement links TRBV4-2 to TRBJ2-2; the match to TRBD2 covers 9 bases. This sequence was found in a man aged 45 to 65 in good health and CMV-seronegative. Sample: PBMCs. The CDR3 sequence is CASSHDGLARWSTTGELFF. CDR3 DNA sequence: TGTGCCAGCAGCCATGATGGACTAGCGCGGTGGTCGACCACCGGGGAGCTGTTTTTT.